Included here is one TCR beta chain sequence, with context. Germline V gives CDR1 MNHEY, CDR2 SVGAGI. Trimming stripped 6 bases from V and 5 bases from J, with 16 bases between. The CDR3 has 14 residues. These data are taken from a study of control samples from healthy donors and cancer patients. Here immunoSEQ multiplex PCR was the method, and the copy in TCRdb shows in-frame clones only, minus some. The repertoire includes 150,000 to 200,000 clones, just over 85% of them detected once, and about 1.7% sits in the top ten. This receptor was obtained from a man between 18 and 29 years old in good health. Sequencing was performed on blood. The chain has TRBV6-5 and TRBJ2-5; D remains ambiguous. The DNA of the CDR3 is TGTGCCAGCAGCAGAAGCCGGCTAGGGGAGACCCAGTACTTC. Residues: CASSRSRLGETQYF.